Each of the 20 T cell receptor beta chains below was sequenced from the same sample in a study of beta chain features in type 1 diabetes. Study results and limitations: Patients with Type 1 diabetes showed moderately but significantly shorter TCRB CDR3s in all four CD4+ subsets.

These receptors are not linked to any known antigen. Expressed TCRB transcripts were sequenced, since all the RNA that had been isolated was reverse transcribed. Using immunoSEQ multiplex PCR, the repertoire was profiled, and TCRdb retains in-frame clones only, with some absent. Among around 70,000 clones, roughly 49% were seen once, and the ten largest hold about 0.74%. Sequences were obtained from central memory CD4+ T cells from blood. All receptors come from a man between 25 and 39 years old with type 1 diabetes.

In DNA, the CDR3 is TGTGCCAGCAGCACGGGACAGGGATGGAGCACTGAAGCTTTCTTT. It codes for CASSTGQGWSTEAFF. The chain has TRBV5-8 and TRBJ1-1; the match to TRBD1 covers 9 bases. The V gene end was trimmed by 4 bases and the J gene end by 4 bases; junction bases not matched to a gene: 8. Germline CDR1 is SGHTS and CDR2 is YDEGEE. The CDR3 is 15 residues long.

This clone was counted only a few times. The V and J genes are TRBV6-1 and TRBJ2-3, with D possibly matching TRBD2 (6 bases). The V gene lost 3 bases and the J gene lost 0 bases, with 10 bases spanning the gap. The germline gives CDR1 MNHNS, CDR2 SASEGT. The CDR3 runs to 15 residues. The CDR3 coding sequence is TGTGCCAGCAGTGACTGGCGGGGTAGCACAGATACGCAGTATTTT. Its protein is CASSDWRGSTDTQYF.

This clone was picked up a small number of times. The V and J genes are TRBV6-6 and TRBJ2-1, with D uncertain. The CDR3 has 11 amino acids. V was trimmed by 6 bases and J by 10 bases, leaving 10 bases between them. Per germline, CDR1 MNHNY and CDR2 SVGAGI (reference sequence). DNA of the CDR3: TGTGCCAGCAGCCCGGGTTGGGAGCAGTTCTTC. It specifies CASSPGWEQFF.

The chain carries TRBV6-6 and TRBJ2-1; TRBD1 matches at 9 bases. Per the germline V gene, CDR1 is MNHNY and CDR2 is SVGAGI (reference sequence). This CDR3 spans 14 amino acids. V was pared by 8 bases and J by 6 bases, with 8 bases of the junction left unmatched. The DNA of the CDR3 is TGTGCCAGCCAGACGGGGGACAGGGTCAATGAGCAGTTCTTC. It encodes CASQTGDRVNEQFF.

The J gene is TRBJ2-3, the V gene TRBV2; 7 bases align to TRBD1. The V and J ends lost 4 bases and 6 bases, in that order; junction bases with no gene match: 7. CDR1 and CDR2 from the germline V gene are SNHLY and FYNNEI. The CDR3 consists of 14 residues. DNA for the CDR3: TGTGCCAGCAGTGTTCAAGGGGGCGGGGATACGCAGTATTTT. It yields the protein CASSVQGGGDTQYF.

The chain combines TRBV4-2 with TRBJ2-1, with a tentative D call TRBD2 (9 bases). CDR3 size: 15 residues. From germline, CDR1 is LGHNA and CDR2 YNFKEQ. Trimming left V 1 base short and J 7 bases short, with 14 bases between. The CDR3 here is CASSQASGTGNEQFF. The CDR3 DNA sequence: TGTGCCAGCAGCCAAGCTAGCGGGACAGGAAATGAGCAGTTCTTC.

A few counts support this clone. The rearrangement uses TRBV11-2 and TRBJ1-1; perhaps TRBD1 as D (5 bases). CDR3 size: 16 residues. Looked up from germline, CDR1 is SGHAT and CDR2 is FQNNGV. V dropped 0 bases and J dropped 4 bases, with 15 bases sitting between them. CDR3 DNA sequence: TGTGCCAGCAGCTTAGATACTCGGGGGTTGGGCACTGAAGCTTTCTTT. It codes for CASSLDTRGLGTEAFF.

The gene calls are TRBV5-6 and TRBJ2-7, with 9 bases lining up with TRBD1. The length of the CDR3 is 15 residues. Trimming cost V 4 bases and J 7 bases; bases outside gene matches: 12. Germline V CDR1 and CDR2: SGHDT, YYEEEE. CDR3 sequence: CASSGLGTGLGEQYF. CDR3 sequence (DNA): TGTGCCAGCAGCGGACTTGGGACAGGGCTCGGGGAGCAGTACTTC.

The chain employs TRBV12-5 and TRBJ1-2; D remains ambiguous. The CDR3 loop spans 14 amino acids. In germline, CDR1 is LGHNT, CDR2 FRNRAP. Trimming took off 0 bases at V and 5 bases at J, with 10 bases between the two ends. CDR3 sequence (DNA): TGTGCTAGTGGTTTGGTACTGAGTGAGTATGGCTACACCTTC. The encoded protein is CASGLVLSEYGYTF.

The chain carries TRBV7-2 and TRBJ2-5; tentatively, D is TRBD2 (6 bases). Germline loops: CDR1 SGHTA, CDR2 FQGNSA. Trimming removed 6 bases from V and 2 bases from J, with 10 bases in between. The CDR3 is made up of 13 amino acids. This CDR3 reads CASRPGAQETQYF. DNA of the CDR3: TGTGCCAGCAGACCGGGAGCACAAGAGACCCAGTACTTC.

This chain joins TRBV7-9 and TRBJ2-3; TRBD2 agrees at 8 bases. Germline values: CDR1 SEHNR, CDR2 FQNEAQ (reference sequence). V shed 5 bases and J 3 bases; nucleotides not matched to a gene: 7. The CDR3 runs to 15 residues. The CDR3 nucleotides read TGTGCCAGCAGCCTAATTAGCGGGGTAACAGATACGCAGTATTTT. It is translated as CASSLISGVTDTQYF.

This clone was observed a few times. This CDR3 is CASSLLAGDQETQYF. The CDR3 nucleotides read TGTGCCAGCAGCCTACTAGCGGGAGACCAAGAGACCCAGTACTTC. The chain recombines TRBV5-6 with TRBJ2-5; 11 bases match TRBD2. CDR1 and CDR2 (germline): SGHDT, YYEEEE. Trimming at V came to 4 bases and at J to 0 bases, leaving 2 bases not matched to a gene. This CDR3 spans 15 amino acids.

The V gene is TRBV7-8, the J gene TRBJ2-2; 14 bases are a match to TRBD2. This CDR3 spans 20 amino acids. Trimming at V came to 1 base and at J to 3 bases, leaving 10 bases not matched to a gene. Germline V gene sequence: CDR1 SGHVS, CDR2 FQNEAQ. The CDR3 bases are TGTGCCAGCAGCTTAGAGGGACTAGCGGGAGTATCTACGTACACCGGGGAGCTGTTTTTT. Translating it yields CASSLEGLAGVSTYTGELFF.

The table lists this clone with a few counts. This chain connects TRBV7-2 to TRBJ2-5; 9 nucleotides align to TRBD2. The germline V gene has CDR1 SGHTA and CDR2 FQGNSA. The CDR3 totals 15 residues. Germline trimming cut 1 base from V and 5 bases from J; bases unmatched to any gene: 5. DNA of the CDR3: TGTGCCAGCAGCTTAGGCGGGAGGGGGCGGGAGACCCAGTACTTC. Translated, it gives CASSLGGRGRETQYF.

V is TRBV7-2 and J is TRBJ2-1; 11 nucleotides align to TRBD2. The junction had 3 bases not matched to a gene; V was cut back by 0 bases and J by 8 bases. The CDR3 runs 15 residues. Germline CDR1 and CDR2: SGHTA and FQGNSA. The CDR3 region has the DNA TGTGCCAGCAGCTTAGCTAGCGGGGGGGCCGATGAGCAGTTCTTC. Amino acid sequence: CASSLASGGADEQFF.

The chain couples TRBV30 to TRBJ1-2, with 9 bases that match TRBD1. The germline V gene encodes CDR1 GTSNPN and CDR2 SVGIG (reference sequence). With V trimmed by 2 bases and J by 5 bases, 9 bases remained unmatched. The CDR3 totals 15 residues. As DNA, the CDR3 is TGTGCCTGGAGTACGTATATGGGACAGGGATATGGCTACACCTTC. Translating gives CAWSTYMGQGYGYTF.

Comment on this clone: A junction end diverges from the germline sequence, so it may reflect a read error. This chain joins TRBV7-8 and TRBJ2-1, with D perhaps TRBD2 (6 bases). CDR1 SGHVS and CDR2 FQNEAQ come from the germline V gene. This CDR3 contains 14 residues. CDR3 DNA: TGTGCCAGCAGCTTAGCGGAGGGCTTCGATGAGAAGTTCTTC. Its protein is CASSLAEGFDEKFF.

In its sample, this clone was seen once. The CDR3 is CASSSDRVNYGYTF. The DNA of the CDR3 is TGTGCCAGCAGCTCGGACAGGGTCAACTATGGCTACACCTTC. The chain links TRBV7-2 to TRBJ1-2, with 8 positions matching TRBD1. Germline assignment: CDR1 SGHTA and CDR2 FQGNSA. The J segment lost 2 bases and the V segment lost 4 bases, leaving 3 bases of the junction unmatched. The CDR3 is made up of 14 amino acids.

The J gene is TRBJ2-1, the V gene TRBV4-1, with 15 nucleotides matching TRBD2. The CDR3 is 16 amino acids. Germline CDR1 is MGHRA and CDR2 is YSYEKL. With V trimmed by 7 bases and J by 10 bases, 11 bases remained unmatched. CDR3 sequence (DNA): TGCGCCAGCACACCGGGACTAGCGGGAGGACTGGCGGAGCAGTTCTTC. This codes for CASTPGLAGGLAEQFF.

This clone was seen more than once but under ten times. The chain uses TRBV6-6 and TRBJ2-5; D may be TRBD1 (5 bases). This CDR3 spans 13 amino acids. V lost 8 bases and J 4 bases, leaving 14 bases between the germline ends. From germline, CDR1 is MNHNY and CDR2 SVGAGI (reference sequence). The CDR3 is CASGRQGPETQYF. CDR3 bases: TGTGCCAGCGGAAGGCAGGGCCCAGAGACCCAGTACTTC.